This T cell receptor beta chain was profiled in a study of T-cell memory formation after mild COVID-19 (dated by TCRdb to about 2021). The study in broad terms: Most TCR sequence clusters were specific to one of the two donors. T-cell clones expanding and contracting after mild COVID-19 in a couple of donors were tracked by longitudinal TCRalpha and TCRbeta repertoire sequencing. The cohort was made up of two young adult volunteers, one female and one male, who were previously healthy.

The germline V end is reduced by 5 bases and the J end by 6 bases; junction bases left unmatched: 19. CDR1 and CDR2 are drawn from the germline V gene: MGHDK, SYGVNS. The cysteine opens and the phenylalanine closes a CDR3 of 18 amino acids. Only the CDR3 portion is preserved as DNA: 54 bases, with reading frame beginning at the first base. TCRdb lists the instrument as Illumina NovaSeq 6000. Using 5'RACE with constant-segment primers, TCRalpha and TCRbeta cDNA libraries were constructed, with sample barcodes and unique molecular identifiers added in the process. Trizol reagent was used to extract RNA from every sample. Libraries were amplified in two PCR steps, with a second sample barcode and Illumina TruSeq adapters added in the second step. The libraries were sequenced on an Illumina NovaSeq using 2 x 150 bp paired-end reads. Regarding the original processing steps: Reads were demultiplexed and collapsed into UMI-guided consensus sequences with migec v1.2.7. Using mixcr v2.1.11, UMI consensuses were aligned to TRA and TRB V and J templates and then assembled into clonotypes. Clonotypes were classified as expanded or contracted when called significant by both edgeR and NoisET, with noise models trained on biological replicates. For edgeR calls, the thresholds were a false discovery rate-adjusted p below 0.01 and a log2 fold-change of 1. As an exploratory analysis of dynamics, max-normalized trajectories of the 1000 most abundant clonotypes were examined by PCA with hierarchical clustering. Separately sequenced CD4+ and CD8+ repertoires were used to assign a CD4 or CD8 phenotype to each responding clone. TCRdb took the public reads, trimmed them with fastp at Q25, ran MiXCR for clone calling and kept in-frame beta chains. Each entry merges the rows of one CDR3 protein and shows their most common DNA and genes. For this entry, the V and J calls and clone size follow TCRdb and not the study's own pipeline. The sample profile shows about 560,000 distinct CDR3 sequences; less than 25% of them were found once. The ten biggest clones cover 7% to 9% of the sample.

Study-wide conclusions, independent of this receptor: From day 15 to 85, contracting clones showed balanced CD4/CD8 phenotypes, whereas a second wave of clones that expanded from day 15 to 37 leaned towards CD4+. The second-wave clones that peaked on day 37 were not confirmed to be SARS-CoV-2 specific. Contracting CD4+ clones were found mainly in CM and EM memory subsets, while CD8+ clones were enriched in EMRA. The study included only a couple of mild cases, and larger cohorts that include severe cases with pre-infection samples were judged to be necessary. Some responding clones were detected in pre-infection memory, which suggested that pre-existing cross-reactive memory T cells had joined the SARS-CoV-2 response.

Ficoll-Paque density gradient centrifugation was the method used to isolate PBMCs. This clonotype was seen a few times. Its antigen specificity is not known. Base qualities were left out, and no much larger clone turns up one base away. The receptor comes from an adult woman who had mild COVID-19 (a few samples of this study predate the infection). The sample titles of this study are shuffled in the database, so cell type and time point are left out; the donor was told from shared clones. The sample consisted of PBMCs or a T cell subset sorted from them (not recorded which). The V and J genes are TRBV25-1 and TRBJ2-3; TRBD2 agrees with 8 junctional bases. The nucleotide sequence is TGTGCCAGCAGTCCGCTGACAAGAGCGGGAGCGGGTTGGGATACGCAGTATTTT. Translated, this is CASSPLTRAGAGWDTQYF.